Sequencing of this T cell receptor beta chain was carried out in a study of shared clonotypes between healthy human individuals. CDR1 is MDHEN and CDR2 is SYDVKM in the germline V gene. Trimming removed 5 bases from V and 5 bases from J; junction bases left unmatched: 4. The CDR3 is 13 amino acids. Only in-frame clones appear in the TCRdb table, and some are missing; sequencing was by immunoSEQ multiplex PCR. Of about 560,000 clones listed, about 80% are singletons. Input material: PBMCs. The J gene is TRBJ2-7, the V gene TRBV28; 9 bases are shared with TRBD2. The sequence came from a woman in her thirties or forties in good health. Some clones in this sample may be carry-over from other donors' samples. The CDR3 region is CASSGTSFHEQYF. The DNA for the CDR3 is TGTGCCAGCAGTGGGACTAGCTTCCACGAGCAGTACTTC.